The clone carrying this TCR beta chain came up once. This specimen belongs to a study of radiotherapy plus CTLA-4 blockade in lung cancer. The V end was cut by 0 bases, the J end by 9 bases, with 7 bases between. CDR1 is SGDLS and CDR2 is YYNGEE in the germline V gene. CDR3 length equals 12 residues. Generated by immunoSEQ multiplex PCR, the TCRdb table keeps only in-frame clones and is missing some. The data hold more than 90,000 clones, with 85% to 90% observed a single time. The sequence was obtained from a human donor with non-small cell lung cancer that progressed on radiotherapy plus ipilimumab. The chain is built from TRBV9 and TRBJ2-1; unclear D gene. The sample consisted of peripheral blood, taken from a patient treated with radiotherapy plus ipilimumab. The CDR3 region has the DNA TGTGCCAGCAGCGTAGGGTTTACTGAGCAGTTCTTC. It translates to CASSVGFTEQFF.